This entry is about one TCR beta chain. Profiling relied on immunoSEQ multiplex PCR, and the TCRdb table lists in-frame clones only, not all of them. The sample holds under 20,000 clones, around 79% seen once. The data originate from a study of OX40 agonist ivuxolimab in advanced cancers. This specimen was CD4+ or CD8+ T cells sorted from blood, taken in a trial of the OX40 agonist ivuxolimab. The receptor was derived from an adult with an advanced solid tumor such as melanoma, head and neck, liver or kidney cancer.

CDR3 DNA: TGTGCCACCAGCAGAGTGAGACACATACAAGAGACCCAGTACTTC. Protein product: CATSRVRHIQETQYF. V is TRBV15 and J is TRBJ2-5, with no clear D. The germline gives CDR1 LNHNV, CDR2 YYDKDF (reference sequence). Deletions cut 1 base from V and 2 bases from J, with 11 bases between. The CDR3 length is 15 residues. The full variable domain, with the rest looked up from reference TRBV15 and TRBJ2-5, is DAMVIQNPRYQVTQFGKPVTLSCSQTLNHNVMYWYQQKSSQAPKLLFHYYDKDFNNEADTPDNFQSRRPNTSFCFLDIRSPGLGDTAMYLCATSRVRHIQETQYFGPGTRLLVL.